These T cell receptor beta chains were read from a single sample in a study of T-cell reconstitution after alpha-beta-depleted transplantation in children. A single record per CDR3 protein comes from TCRdb applying MiXCR to the PCR reads. Of about 540,000 distinct CDR3 sequences listed, approximately 20% are singletons. The sample consisted of PBMCs from the stem cell graft donor, taken from the stem cell graft. The receptors here all came from a human donor who donated a stem cell graft to a child with acute lymphoblastic leukemia. Both conserved end residues are part of each CDR3. A D gene is named only where the DNA matches it firmly. Expanded clones are given a class, and other clones once, few, many or no size at all.

CDR3,DNA,D,size,J,V
CSVEVSLTAFTEAFF,TGCAGCGTTGAAGTAAGTCTAACAGCCTTCACTGAAGCTTTCTTT,NA,NA,TRBJ1-1,TRBV29-1
CASKSTTGWIGETQYF,TGTGCCAGCAAATCAACGACAGGGTGGATCGGAGAGACCCAGTACTTC,TRBD1,NA,TRBJ2-5,TRBV11-2
CAWSVQGREKLFF,TGTGCCTGGAGTGTACAGGGTAGAGAAAAACTGTTTTTT,NA,NA,TRBJ1-4,TRBV30
CASSLWLAGNEQFF,TGCGCCAGCAGCTTGTGGCTAGCGGGAAATGAGCAGTTCTTC,TRBD2,few,TRBJ2-1,TRBV5-1
CASSSTTALETQYF,TGCGCCAGCAGCAGTACGACAGCCTTAGAGACCCAGTACTTC,NA,NA,TRBJ2-5,TRBV5-1
CASSRHQLSGNTIYF,TGTGCCAGTAGCAGACACCAACTCTCTGGAAACACCATATATTTT,NA,NA,TRBJ1-3,TRBV19
CASSLHTSYEQYF,TGTGCCAGCAGCCTTCATACCTCCTACGAGCAGTACTTC,NA,few,TRBJ2-7,TRBV7-6
CASSRQGGYEQFF,TGTGCCAGCAGCAGACAGGGAGGGTATGAGCAGTTCTTC,NA,NA,TRBJ2-1,TRBV12-3/TRBV12-4
CASSDRTGELFF,TGCGCCAGCAGTGATCGGACCGGGGAGCTGTTTTTT,NA,NA,TRBJ2-2,TRBV10-1
CASSLSEAGGYTF,TGTGCCAGCAGCTTATCCGAAGCGGGCGGCTACACCTTC,NA,NA,TRBJ1-2,TRBV7-9
CASSLKQASGSFTQYF,TGTGCCAGCAGCTTAAAACAGGCTAGCGGGAGTTTTACGCAGTATTTT,TRBD2,NA,TRBJ2-3,TRBV7-9
CASSQHYEQYF,TGTGCCAGCAGCCAACACTACGAGCAGTACTTC,NA,NA,TRBJ2-7,TRBV3-1
CASSEGGASYEQYF,TGTGCCAGCAGTGAGGGGGGGGCTTCCTACGAGCAGTACTTC,NA,few,TRBJ2-7,TRBV7-9
CASSLPGVGTDTQYF,TGCGCCAGCAGCTTGCCGGGAGTTGGCACAGATACGCAGTATTTT,NA,many,TRBJ2-3,TRBV5-1
CASSPNRDRGYEQYF,TGTGCCAGCAGCCCCAACCGGGACAGGGGGTACGAGCAGTACTTC,TRBD1,few,TRBJ2-7,TRBV11-3
CASSQGTLTYSYEQYF,TGTGCCAGCAGCCAAGGGACCCTCACCTACTCCTACGAGCAGTACTTC,NA,NA,TRBJ2-7,TRBV3-1
CASRWGNEQYF,TGTGCCAGCAGGTGGGGCAACGAGCAGTACTTC,NA,few,TRBJ2-7,TRBV12-3/TRBV12-4
CASSHPDRGFNGYTF,TGTGCCAGCAGCCACCCGGACAGGGGGTTTAATGGCTACACCTTC,TRBD1,few,TRBJ1-2,TRBV7-2
CASSPEAGPNTEAFF,TGTGCCAGCAGCCCTGAGGCAGGGCCGAACACTGAAGCTTTCTTT,NA,NA,TRBJ1-1,TRBV12-3/TRBV12-4